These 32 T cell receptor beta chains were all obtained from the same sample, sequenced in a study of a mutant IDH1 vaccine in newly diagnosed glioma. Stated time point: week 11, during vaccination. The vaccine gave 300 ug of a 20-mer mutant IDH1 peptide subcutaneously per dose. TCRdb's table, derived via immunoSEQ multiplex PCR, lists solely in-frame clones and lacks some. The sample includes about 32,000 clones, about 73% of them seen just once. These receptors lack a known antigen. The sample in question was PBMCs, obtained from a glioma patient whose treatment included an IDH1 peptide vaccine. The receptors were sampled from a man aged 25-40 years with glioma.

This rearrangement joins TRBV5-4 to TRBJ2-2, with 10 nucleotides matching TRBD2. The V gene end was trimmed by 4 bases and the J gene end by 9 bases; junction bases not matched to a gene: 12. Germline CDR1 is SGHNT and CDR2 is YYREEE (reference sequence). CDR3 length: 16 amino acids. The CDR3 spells CASSPWTSGDTRELFF. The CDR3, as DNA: TGTGCCAGCAGCCCCTGGACTAGCGGAGATACCAGGGAGCTGTTTTTT. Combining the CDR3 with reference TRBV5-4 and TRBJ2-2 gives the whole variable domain ETGVTQSPTHLIKTRGQQVTLRCSSQSGHNTVSWYQQALGQGPQFIFQYYREEENGRGNFPPRFSGLQFPNYSSELNVNALELDDSALYLCASSPWTSGDTRELFFGEGSRLTVL.

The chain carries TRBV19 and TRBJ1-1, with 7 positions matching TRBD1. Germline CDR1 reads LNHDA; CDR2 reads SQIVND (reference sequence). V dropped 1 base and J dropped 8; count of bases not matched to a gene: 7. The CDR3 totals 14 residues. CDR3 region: CASSIGQGVGEAFF. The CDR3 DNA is TGTGCCAGTAGTATAGGACAGGGCGTCGGAGAAGCTTTCTTT.

The CDR3, as DNA: TGTGCCAGTAGTATAGCGGGACAGGGTTATGGCTACACCTTC. Protein: CASSIAGQGYGYTF. This chain uses TRBV19 with TRBJ1-2; 9 nucleotides line up with TRBD1. V was pared by 1 base and J by 5 bases, with 2 bases of the junction left unmatched. Germline V lookup: CDR1 LNHDA, CDR2 SQIVND (reference sequence). This CDR3 has 14 amino acids.

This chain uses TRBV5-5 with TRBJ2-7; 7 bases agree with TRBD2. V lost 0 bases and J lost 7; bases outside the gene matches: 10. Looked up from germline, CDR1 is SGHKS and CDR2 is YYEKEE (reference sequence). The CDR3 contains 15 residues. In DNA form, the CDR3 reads TGTGCCAGCAGCTTGGTTGGGGGAGGGAGGAGAGAGCAGTACTTC. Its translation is CASSLVGGGRREQYF.

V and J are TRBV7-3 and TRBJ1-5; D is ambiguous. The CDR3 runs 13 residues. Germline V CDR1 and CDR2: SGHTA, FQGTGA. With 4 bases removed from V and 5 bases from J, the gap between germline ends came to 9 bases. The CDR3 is CASSSDWDQPQHF. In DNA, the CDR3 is TGTGCCAGCAGCTCAGACTGGGATCAGCCCCAGCATTTT.

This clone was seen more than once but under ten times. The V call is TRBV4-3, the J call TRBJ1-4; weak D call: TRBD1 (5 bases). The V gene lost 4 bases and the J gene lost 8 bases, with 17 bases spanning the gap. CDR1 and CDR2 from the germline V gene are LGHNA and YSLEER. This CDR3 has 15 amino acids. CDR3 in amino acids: CASSLRQQGEEKLFF. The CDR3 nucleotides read TGCGCCAGCAGCCTTCGACAGCAGGGAGAAGAAAAACTGTTTTTT.

The CDR3 region has the DNA TGTGCCAGCAGTGACGTCAGGGAAAGTTCACCCCTCCACTTT. Protein sequence: CASSDVRESSPLHF. The V call is TRBV2, the J call TRBJ1-6, with D tentatively TRBD1 (5 bases). V was shortened by 3 bases and J by 9 bases, with 12 bases between the two germline ends. The CDR3 has 14 amino acids. Germline assignment: CDR1 SNHLY and CDR2 FYNNEI.

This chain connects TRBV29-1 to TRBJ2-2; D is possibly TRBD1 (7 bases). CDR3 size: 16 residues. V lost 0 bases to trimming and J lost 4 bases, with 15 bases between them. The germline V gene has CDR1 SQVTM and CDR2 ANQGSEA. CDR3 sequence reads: CSVEDPYRGLTGELFF. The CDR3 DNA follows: TGCAGCGTTGAAGATCCCTACAGGGGACTCACCGGGGAGCTGTTTTTT.

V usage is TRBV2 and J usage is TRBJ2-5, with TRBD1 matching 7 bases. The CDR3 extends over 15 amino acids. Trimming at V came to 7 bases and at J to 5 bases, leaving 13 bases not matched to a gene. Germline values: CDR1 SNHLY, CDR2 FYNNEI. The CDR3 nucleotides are TGTGCCAGCAACGACCCGACAGGGCTGAGGGAGACCCAGTACTTC. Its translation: CASNDPTGLRETQYF.

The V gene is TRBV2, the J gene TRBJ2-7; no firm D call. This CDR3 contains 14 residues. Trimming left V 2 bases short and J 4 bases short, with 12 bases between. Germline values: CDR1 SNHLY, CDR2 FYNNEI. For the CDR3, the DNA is TGTGCCAGCAGTGAAAGGGCGAAAGGGTACGAGCAGTACTTC. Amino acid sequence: CASSERAKGYEQYF.

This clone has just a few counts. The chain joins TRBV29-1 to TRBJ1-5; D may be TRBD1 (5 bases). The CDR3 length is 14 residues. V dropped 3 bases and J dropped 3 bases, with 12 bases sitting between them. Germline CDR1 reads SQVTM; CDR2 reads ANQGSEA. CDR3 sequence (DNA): TGCAGCGTTGATGAAGGGGACCACAATCAGCCCCAGCATTTT. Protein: CSVDEGDHNQPQHF. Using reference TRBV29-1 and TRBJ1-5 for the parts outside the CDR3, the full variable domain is SAVISQKPSRDICQRGTSLTIQCQVDSQVTMMFWYRQQPGQSLTLIATANQGSEATYESGFVIDKFPISRPNLTFSTLTVSNMSPEDSSIYLCSVDEGDHNQPQHFGDGTRLSIL.

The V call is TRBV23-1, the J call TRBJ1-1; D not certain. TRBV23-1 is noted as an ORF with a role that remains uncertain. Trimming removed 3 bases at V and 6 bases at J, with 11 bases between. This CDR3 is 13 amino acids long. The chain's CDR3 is CASSHPRHPEAFF. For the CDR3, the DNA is TGCGCCAGCAGTCACCCCCGACACCCTGAAGCTTTCTTT.

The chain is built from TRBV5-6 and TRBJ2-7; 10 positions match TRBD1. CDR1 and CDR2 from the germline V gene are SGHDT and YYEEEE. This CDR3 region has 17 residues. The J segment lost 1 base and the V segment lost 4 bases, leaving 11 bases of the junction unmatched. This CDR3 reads CASSLATGTGESYEQYF. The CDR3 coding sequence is TGTGCCAGCAGCCTTGCTACCGGGACAGGGGAGTCCTACGAGCAGTACTTC.

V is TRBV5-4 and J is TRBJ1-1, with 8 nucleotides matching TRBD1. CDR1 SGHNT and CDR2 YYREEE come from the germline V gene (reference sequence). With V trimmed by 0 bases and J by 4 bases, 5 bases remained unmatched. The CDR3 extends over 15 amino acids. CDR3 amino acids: CASSLEFRGRTEAFF. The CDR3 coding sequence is TGTGCCAGCAGCTTGGAGTTCAGGGGGCGCACTGAAGCTTTCTTT.

CDR3 sequence (DNA): TGTGCCTGGAGTAGGGTTCAGGACACCTACACCGGGGAGCTGTTTTTT. Translation: CAWSRVQDTYTGELFF. The chain carries TRBV30 and TRBJ2-2; D might be TRBD1 (5 bases). The ends were cut back, 2 bases at V and 3 bases at J, with 16 bases in the middle. The germline CDR1 and CDR2 sequences are GTSNPN and SVGIG (reference sequence). This CDR3 has 16 residues. Full variable domain (missing parts from reference TRBV30 and TRBJ2-2): SQTIHQWPATLVQPVGSPLSLECTVEGTSNPNLYWYRQAAGRGLQLLFYSVGIGQISSEVPQNLSASRPQDRQFILSSKKLLLSDSGFYLCAWSRVQDTYTGELFFGEGSRLTVL.

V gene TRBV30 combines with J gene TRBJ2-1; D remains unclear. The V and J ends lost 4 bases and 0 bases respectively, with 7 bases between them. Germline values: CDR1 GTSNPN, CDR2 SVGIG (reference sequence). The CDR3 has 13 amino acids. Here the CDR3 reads CAWTPSSYNEQFF. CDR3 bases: TGTGCCTGGACTCCGAGCTCCTACAATGAGCAGTTCTTC.

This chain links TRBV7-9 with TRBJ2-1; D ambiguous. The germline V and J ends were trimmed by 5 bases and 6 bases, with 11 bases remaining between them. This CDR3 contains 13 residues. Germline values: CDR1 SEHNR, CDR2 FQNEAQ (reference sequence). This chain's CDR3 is CASSHLNTNEQFF. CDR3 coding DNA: TGTGCCAGCAGCCACCTAAATACCAATGAGCAGTTCTTC.

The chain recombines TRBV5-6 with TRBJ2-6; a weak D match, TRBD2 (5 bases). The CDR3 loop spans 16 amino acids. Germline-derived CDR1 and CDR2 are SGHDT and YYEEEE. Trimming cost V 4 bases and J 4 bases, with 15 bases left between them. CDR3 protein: CASSHGRPGGANVLTF. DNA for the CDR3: TGTGCCAGCAGCCACGGACGGCCGGGAGGGGCCAACGTCCTGACTTTC.

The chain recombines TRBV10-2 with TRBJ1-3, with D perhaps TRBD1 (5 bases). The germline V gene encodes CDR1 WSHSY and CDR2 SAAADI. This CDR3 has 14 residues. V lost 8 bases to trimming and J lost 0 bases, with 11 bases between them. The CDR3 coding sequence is TGCGCCAGCGAGACCGGGGGCTCTGGAAACACCATATATTTT. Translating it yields CASETGGSGNTIYF.

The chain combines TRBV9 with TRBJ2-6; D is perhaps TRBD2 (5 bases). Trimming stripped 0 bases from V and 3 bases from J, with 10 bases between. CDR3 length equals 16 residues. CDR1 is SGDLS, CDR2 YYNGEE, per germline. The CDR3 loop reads CASSVAGNRGANVLTF. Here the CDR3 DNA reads TGTGCCAGCAGCGTAGCGGGAAATCGTGGGGCCAACGTCCTGACTTTC.

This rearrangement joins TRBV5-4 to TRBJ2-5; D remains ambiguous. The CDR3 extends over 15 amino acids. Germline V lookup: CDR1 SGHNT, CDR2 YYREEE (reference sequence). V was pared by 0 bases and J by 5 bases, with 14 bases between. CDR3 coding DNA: TGTGCCAGCAGCTTGGGATCTGGTGGTCGGGAGACCCAGTACTTC. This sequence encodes CASSLGSGGRETQYF.

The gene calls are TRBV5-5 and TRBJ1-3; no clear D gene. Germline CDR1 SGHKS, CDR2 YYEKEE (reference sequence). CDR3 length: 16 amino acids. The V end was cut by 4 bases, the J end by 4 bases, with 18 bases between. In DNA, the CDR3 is TGTGCCAGCAGCGAGCCCGAACGGTACCCCGGAAACACCATATATTTT. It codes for CASSEPERYPGNTIYF.

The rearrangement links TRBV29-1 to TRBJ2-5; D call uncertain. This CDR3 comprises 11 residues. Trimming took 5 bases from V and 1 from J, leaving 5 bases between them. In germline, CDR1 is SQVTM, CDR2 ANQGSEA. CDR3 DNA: TGCAGCGTTCTTCTCCAAGAGACCCAGTACTTC. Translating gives CSVLLQETQYF.

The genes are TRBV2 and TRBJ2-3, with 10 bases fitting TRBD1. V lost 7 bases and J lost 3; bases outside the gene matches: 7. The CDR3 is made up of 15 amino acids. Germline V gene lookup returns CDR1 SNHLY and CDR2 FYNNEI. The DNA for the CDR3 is TGTGCCAGCAAACGGGACAGGGGAAGGACAGATACGCAGTATTTT. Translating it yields CASKRDRGRTDTQYF.

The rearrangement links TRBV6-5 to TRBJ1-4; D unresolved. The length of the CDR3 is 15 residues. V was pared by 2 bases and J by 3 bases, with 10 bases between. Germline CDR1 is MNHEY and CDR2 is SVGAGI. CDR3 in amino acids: CASSYTGKSNEKLFF. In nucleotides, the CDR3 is TGTGCCAGCAGTTACACCGGGAAGTCTAATGAAAAACTGTTTTTT.

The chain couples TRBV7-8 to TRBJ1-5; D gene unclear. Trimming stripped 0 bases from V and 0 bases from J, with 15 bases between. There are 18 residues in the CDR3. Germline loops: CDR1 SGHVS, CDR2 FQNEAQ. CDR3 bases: TGTGCCAGCAGCTTAGCGGGTCAATTGGGCTATAGCAATCAGCCCCAGCATTTT. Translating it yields CASSLAGQLGYSNQPQHF.

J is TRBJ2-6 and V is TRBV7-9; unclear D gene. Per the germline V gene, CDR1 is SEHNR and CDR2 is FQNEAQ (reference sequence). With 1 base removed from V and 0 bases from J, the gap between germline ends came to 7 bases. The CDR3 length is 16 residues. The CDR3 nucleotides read TGTGCCAGCAGCTTAGAGGTCGGCTCTGGGGCCAACGTCCTGACTTTC. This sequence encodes CASSLEVGSGANVLTF.

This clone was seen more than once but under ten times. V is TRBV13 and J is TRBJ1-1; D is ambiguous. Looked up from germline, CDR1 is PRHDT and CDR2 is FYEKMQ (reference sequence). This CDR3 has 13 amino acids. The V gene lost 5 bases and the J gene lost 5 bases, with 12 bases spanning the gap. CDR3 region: CASSPRTRTEAFF. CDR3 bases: TGTGCCAGCAGCCCCCGGACGCGGACTGAAGCTTTCTTT. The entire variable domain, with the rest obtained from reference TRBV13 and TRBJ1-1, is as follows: AAGVIQSPRHLIKEKRETATLKCYPIPRHDTVYWYQQGPGQDPQFLISFYEKMQSDKGSIPDRFSAQQFSDYHSELNMSSLELGDSALYFCASSPRTRTEAFFGQGTRLTVV.

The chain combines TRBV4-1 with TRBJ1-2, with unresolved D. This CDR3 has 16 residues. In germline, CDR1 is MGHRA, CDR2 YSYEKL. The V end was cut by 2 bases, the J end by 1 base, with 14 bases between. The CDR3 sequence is CASSQPLRGDNYGYTF. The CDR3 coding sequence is TGCGCCAGCAGCCAACCCTTGCGCGGGGATAACTATGGCTACACCTTC.

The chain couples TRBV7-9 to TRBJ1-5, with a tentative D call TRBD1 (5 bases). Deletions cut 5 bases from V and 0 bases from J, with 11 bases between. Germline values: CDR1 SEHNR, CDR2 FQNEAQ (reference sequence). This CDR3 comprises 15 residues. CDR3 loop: CASSLGAYSNQPQHF. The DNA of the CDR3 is TGTGCCAGCAGCCTAGGGGCCTATAGCAATCAGCCCCAGCATTTT.

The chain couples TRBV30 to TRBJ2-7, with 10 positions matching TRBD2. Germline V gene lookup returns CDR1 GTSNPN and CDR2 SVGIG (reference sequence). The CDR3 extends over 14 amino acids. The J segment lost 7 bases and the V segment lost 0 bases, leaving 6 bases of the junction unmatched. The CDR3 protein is CAWSVGTSDREQYF. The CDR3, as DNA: TGTGCCTGGAGTGTAGGGACTAGCGATCGTGAGCAGTACTTC.

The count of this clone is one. The CDR3 reads CASSLGRTTNYGYTF. CDR3 nucleotides: TGTGCCAGCAGTTTAGGGCGTACCACTAACTATGGCTACACCTTC. The rearrangement uses TRBV27 and TRBJ1-2; no definite D call. V was cut by 2 bases and J by 0 bases, with 10 bases left in between. This CDR3 is 15 amino acids long. In germline, CDR1 is MNHEY, CDR2 SMNVEV (reference sequence).